The 5 T cell receptor beta chains listed next were all sequenced from one sample in a study of cytomegalovirus exposure and HLA in healthy donors. PCR was performed using 60 Vbeta and 13 Jbeta primers. Assay used: immunoSEQ multiplex PCR; TCRdb lists only in-frame clones, some missing. The profile covers around 170,000 clones, with over 80% appearing a single time and over 5.5% taken by the ten largest. Sample: PBMCs. Every receptor here comes from a man aged 35-49 years in good health and CMV-seropositive.

The J gene is TRBJ2-1, the V gene TRBV27, with a weak D call TRBD2 (6 bases). V was trimmed by 2 bases and J by 4 bases, leaving 9 bases between them. The CDR3 consists of 14 residues. Per the germline V gene, CDR1 is MNHEY and CDR2 is SMNVEV (reference sequence). The CDR3 is CASSLLASYNEQFF. DNA for the CDR3: TGTGCCAGCAGTTTACTAGCGTCGTACAATGAGCAGTTCTTC.

This sequence joins TRBV29-1 and TRBJ2-7; 10 nucleotides agree with TRBD1. CDR3 length: 13 residues. Germline V gene sequence: CDR1 SQVTM, CDR2 ANQGSEA. The CDR3 nucleotides read TGCAGTGCCCGGGACAGGGGCCCCTACGAGCAGTACTTC. Translating gives CSARDRGPYEQYF.

The CDR3 bases are TGTGCCAGTAGTATAACCCCGGAGGGGAGCTCCTACGAGCAGTACTTC. Translation: CASSITPEGSSYEQYF. V is TRBV19 and J is TRBJ2-7, with D maybe TRBD2 (6 bases). V was trimmed by 2 bases and J by 0 bases, leaving 14 bases between them. Germline V gives CDR1 LNHDA, CDR2 SQIVND (reference sequence). The length of the CDR3 is 16 residues.

This sequence joins TRBV7-9 and TRBJ2-3; a possible D gene is TRBD2 (5 bases). Germline values: CDR1 SEHNR, CDR2 FQNEAQ (reference sequence). The CDR3 has 12 amino acids. CDR3 sequence: CTIGVYTDTQYF. CDR3 coding DNA: TGTACTATCGGGGTCTACACAGATACGCAGTATTTT.

CDR3 region: CASSLDRGTEAFF. The CDR3 nucleotides are TGTGCCAGCAGTTTAGACAGGGGTACTGAAGCTTTCTTT. The chain links TRBV27 to TRBJ1-1, with 8 bases that match TRBD1. The CDR3 loop spans 13 amino acids. Germline V gene lookup returns CDR1 MNHEY and CDR2 SMNVEV (reference sequence). Losses at the gene ends were 2 bases for V and 5 bases for J; bases not matched to a gene: 1.